Below, 8 T cell receptor beta chains from the same sample are listed, as sequenced in a study of identical twins. TCRdb re-analysed the 5' RACE reads in MiXCR, keeping a single row per CDR3 protein. Among just over 500,000 distinct CDR3 sequences listed, 20% to 25% were seen once. This sample was also put to use in a study of T cells expressing NK-cell markers.

The sequencing sample was made of CD4+ T cells sorted from blood. These receptor sequences come from a woman aged 18-29 years in good health.

This clonotype was found many times. This chain joins TRBV20-1 and TRBJ1-6, with a possible D match to TRBD1 (6 bases). The CDR3 runs to 14 residues. CDR1 DFQATT and CDR2 SNEGSKA come from the germline V gene (reference sequence). V was shortened by 1 base and J by 7 bases, with 11 bases between the two germline ends. CDR3 sequence reads: CSARGNRDNSPLHF. The CDR3 DNA reads as TGCAGTGCTAGAGGAAACAGGGACAATTCACCCCTCCACTTT.

Only a few counts were recorded for this clonotype. The chain employs TRBV4-3 and TRBJ2-7, with D hard to call. Trimming removed 0 bases from V and 4 bases from J, with 16 bases in between. Germline CDR1 reads LGHNA; CDR2 reads YSLEER. This CDR3 comprises 16 residues. This chain's CDR3 is CASSQDSALSRYEQYF. The CDR3 DNA sequence: TGCGCCAGCAGCCAAGATTCGGCCCTATCTCGTTACGAGCAGTACTTC.

This clonotype turned up a few times. The chain combines TRBV21-1 with TRBJ2-1; the D call TRBD2 from the table was never checked on the DNA. TRBV21-1 is a recognized pseudogene. This CDR3 spans 16 amino acids. The CDR3 DNA reads TGTGCCAGCAGCATCGGGACTAGCGGGAGGGCATCGGAGCAGTTCTTC. Translated, it gives CASSIGTSGRASEQFF.

This clonotype was observed a handful of times. The chain recombines TRBV5-1 with TRBJ2-5; D remains unclear. The CDR3 is 16 residues long. V lost 2 bases to trimming and J lost 0 bases, with 14 bases between them. The germline V gene encodes CDR1 SGHRS and CDR2 YFSETQ. For the CDR3, the DNA is TGCGCCAGCAGCTTAATCTACGGGTTGGACCAAGAGACCCAGTACTTC. It yields the protein CASSLIYGLDQETQYF. The full variable domain, its missing parts supplied by reference TRBV5-1 and TRBJ2-5, is KAGVTQTPRYLIKTRGQQVTLSCSPISGHRSVSWYQQTPGQGLQFLFEYFSETQRNKGNFPGRFSGRQFSNSRSEMNVSTLELGDSALYLCASSLIYGLDQETQYFGPGTRLLVL.

The V gene is TRBV5-4, the J gene TRBJ1-1, with 9 nucleotides matching TRBD1. This CDR3 has 13 amino acids. CDR1 and CDR2 (germline): SGHNT, YYREEE (reference sequence). The V and J ends lost 1 base and 6 bases, in that order; junction bases with no gene match: 1. The DNA for the CDR3 is TGTGCCAGCAGCTTGACAGGGGGCTCTGAAGCTTTCTTT. Its protein is CASSLTGGSEAFF.

A few counts support this clonotype. The genes are TRBV6-5 and TRBJ2-6; D remains ambiguous. CDR3 size: 18 residues. V was cut by 2 bases and J by 4 bases, with 18 bases left in between. Germline V gene sequence: CDR1 MNHEY, CDR2 SVGAGI. The CDR3 reads CASSYDLARPTGANVLTF. As DNA, the CDR3 is TGTGCCAGCAGTTACGATCTCGCTAGACCCACGGGGGCCAACGTCCTGACTTTC.

The chain has TRBV20-1 and TRBJ2-1; D possibly corresponds to TRBD2 (6 bases). The CDR3 consists of 13 residues. Germline V CDR1 and CDR2: DFQATT, SNEGSKA (reference sequence). Trimming shortened V by 6 bases and J by 7 bases, and 16 bases separated the two germline ends. The CDR3 DNA reads as TGCAGTGCCACCGGGACTTTTGGGAATGAGCAGTTCTTC. As protein: CSATGTFGNEQFF.

The CDR3 DNA is TGCGCCAGCAGCTTGACTTCGGAGACCCAGTACTTC. It encodes CASSLTSETQYF. The gene calls are TRBV5-1 and TRBJ2-5; D is uncertain. CDR1 and CDR2 from the germline V gene are SGHRS and YFSETQ. The CDR3 covers 12 residues. V shed 1 base and J shed 5 bases, with 6 bases lying between them.